A selection of T cell receptor beta chains follows, all from one sample in a study of blood T cell repertoires in COVID-19. Clones were read by immunoSEQ multiplex PCR, and TCRdb kept only the in-frame ones, dropping some. Of over 250,000 clones in the sample, around three quarters were seen once. The sequenced sample consisted of peripheral blood. These receptors originate from an elderly woman with acute or convalescent COVID-19. Each CDR3 is given with its conserved first and last residue. Each record gives: clone size, V gene, J gene, D gene, CDR3 protein, CDR3 DNA. The D gene is left open where the match is weak. Where a row states a size, it is once, few, many or the class of an expanded clone; other rows omit it.

>once|TRBV29-1|TRBJ2-7|TRBD2
CSVRGEGWYEQYF
TGCAGCGTCAGAGGGGAGGGATGGTACGAGCAGTACTTC
>once|TRBV4-1|TRBJ1-5|TRBD1
CASSPGKGANNQPQHF
TGCGCCAGCAGCCCGGGAAAGGGGGCGAACAATCAGCCCCAGCATTTT
>.|TRBV30|TRBJ2-1|TRBD1
CACDPGTATLGSINEQFF
TGTGCCTGTGACCCCGGGACAGCCACACTAGGGTCTATCAATGAGCAGTTCTTC
>.|TRBV2|TRBJ1-5|.
CASSEALVRGKSNQPQHF
TGTGCCAGCAGTGAAGCGCTTGTTCGGGGTAAAAGCAATCAGCCCCAGCATTTT
>.|TRBV29-1|TRBJ1-2|.
CSPPAADGYTF
TGCAGCCCCCCAGCGGCGGATGGCTACACCTTC
>.|TRBV10-1|TRBJ2-1|TRBD1
CASGDRYNEQFF
TGCGCCAGTGGGGACAGGTACAATGAGCAGTTCTTC
>.|TRBV5-4|TRBJ2-7|TRBD2
CASSLSGSTGEQYF
TGTGCCAGCAGCCTTAGCGGGAGTACGGGCGAGCAGTACTTC
>.|TRBV5-5|TRBJ2-1|.
CASSLTLTNEQFF
TGTGCCAGCAGCTTGACTCTCACCAATGAGCAGTTCTTC
>.|TRBV7-2|TRBJ2-1|TRBD1
CASSLATPGGAGNEQFF
TGTGCCAGCAGCTTAGCGACCCCAGGGGGCGCGGGCAATGAGCAGTTCTTC
>few|TRBV7-8|TRBJ1-6|.
CASSFRQIGSPLHF
TGTGCCAGCAGCTTTAGACAGATCGGTTCACCCCTCCACTTT
>few|TRBV19|TRBJ2-5|.
CASKPGGLGETQYF
TGTGCCAGTAAACCGGGTGGGTTGGGAGAGACCCAGTACTTC
>.|TRBV19|TRBJ1-2|TRBD1
CASSIEQGPTLANYGYTF
TGTGCCAGTAGTATAGAACAGGGGCCAACTTTAGCTAACTATGGCTACACCTTC
>few|TRBV19|TRBJ1-2|TRBD1
CASRRGILPGQGGIYGYTF
TGTGCCAGTAGAAGAGGTATTCTACCCGGACAGGGGGGCATCTATGGCTACACCTTC
>few|TRBV21-1|TRBJ1-3|.
CASLPQRDFSGNTIYF
TGTGCCAGCCTACCTCAGAGGGATTTCTCTGGAAACACCATATATTTT
>.|TRBV13|TRBJ1-2|TRBD1
CASSSFDLQGARGYTF
TGTGCCAGCAGCTCATTCGACCTACAGGGGGCTAGGGGCTACACCTTC
>.|TRBV7-9|TRBJ1-2|.
CASSPFGTNSFYGYTF
TGTGCCAGCAGCCCCTTCGGGACAAATTCTTTCTATGGCTACACCTTC
>few|TRBV6-2/TRBV6-3|TRBJ2-5|.
CASSYSNRDQETQYF
TGTGCCAGCAGTTACTCGAATCGGGACCAAGAGACCCAGTACTTC
>.|TRBV4-3|TRBJ1-2|TRBD1
CASSQELRDRGGYGYTF
TGCGCCAGCAGCCAAGAATTAAGGGACAGGGGGGGGTATGGCTACACCTTC
>.|TRBV3-1/TRBV3-2|TRBJ2-6|TRBD2
CASRNFPGGPFSGANVLTF
TGTGCCAGCAGGAACTTCCCGGGGGGGCCCTTCTCTGGGGCCAACGTCCTGACTTTC
>once|TRBV5-6|TRBJ2-3|TRBD2
CASSLRWGRATDTQYF
TGTGCCAGCAGTTTGAGATGGGGGAGGGCCACAGATACGCAGTATTTT
>.|TRBV19|TRBJ1-1|TRBD1
CASSLGQGLGTEAFF
TGTGCCAGTAGCCTCGGACAGGGATTGGGCACTGAAGCTTTCTTT
>once|TRBV6-6|TRBJ1-1|TRBD1
CASSYSGQGVTEAFF
TGTGCCAGCAGTTACTCAGGACAGGGAGTAACTGAAGCTTTCTTT
>.|TRBV7-9|TRBJ2-7|TRBD1
CASRSDREFSYEQYF
TGTGCCAGCAGGTCAGACAGGGAGTTCTCCTACGAGCAGTACTTC
>once|TRBV5-1|TRBJ2-2|.
CASSPGLLPGTGELFF
TGCGCCAGCAGCCCGGGACTGCTCCCGGGCACCGGGGAGCTGTTTTTT
>.|TRBV2|TRBJ1-1|TRBD1
CASSEDRGFGGVTEAFF
TGTGCCAGCAGTGAAGACAGGGGGTTTGGTGGGGTCACTGAAGCTTTCTTT
>.|TRBV10-3|TRBJ1-4|.
CAISADEKLFF
TGTGCCATCAGTGCGGATGAAAAACTGTTTTTT
>.|TRBV5-1|TRBJ1-1|TRBD1
CASSRDRITEAFF
TGCGCCAGCAGCCGGGACAGGATCACTGAAGCTTTCTTT
>.|TRBV5-1|TRBJ1-6|TRBD1
CASSLGGRNSPLHF
TGCGCCAGCAGCTTAGGGGGCAGGAATTCACCCCTCCACTTT
>few|TRBV10-2|TRBJ1-5|TRBD1
CASSGGGQDRFGQPQHF
TGCGCCAGCAGTGGGGGTGGACAGGACCGGTTCGGGCAGCCCCAGCATTTT
>.|TRBV2|TRBJ1-2|TRBD1
CASRLQGVDGYTF
TGTGCCAGCAGATTACAGGGGGTTGATGGCTACACCTTC
>once|TRBV29-1|TRBJ1-1|TRBD1
CSVERTGGLRYTEAFF
TGCAGCGTTGAAAGGACAGGGGGCTTAAGGTACACTGAAGCTTTCTTT
>.|TRBV10-3|TRBJ1-4|TRBD1
CATTQGAGEKLFF
TGTGCCACAACACAGGGGGCAGGTGAAAAACTGTTTTTT